This TCR beta chain came from a study of beta chain features in type 1 diabetes. Since all of the isolated RNA was reverse transcribed, expressed TCRB transcripts were what got sequenced. Naive, central memory and regulatory T cell samples yielded about 3.9 million reads on average. Repertoires were generated with immunoSEQ multiplex PCR, while TCRdb's copy carries only in-frame clones and drops some. The table shows about half a million clones, with approximately 30% occurring only once. Worth noting for this clone: Its antigen remains unknown.

General observations from the study: Across patients, naive, central memory and Treg TCRB repertoires exhibited apparently greater similarity than was observed across healthy donors.

V shed 8 bases, J shed 0 bases, and the junction held 1 base outside the gene matches. This CDR3 region has 13 residues. Germline CDR1 and CDR2: MNHEY and SVGAGI. Sorting that relied on CD45RO/CCR7/CD25/CD127/CD95/CD27 yielded CD4+ naive, central memory, regulatory and stem cell-like memory cells. The chain uses TRBV6-5 and TRBJ2-1; 7 bases agree with TRBD2. The sequencing sample was made of naive CD4+ T cells from blood. The origin of this receptor is a man between 18 and 35 years old in good health. The CDR3 nucleotides are TGTGCCAGCCGCGGGAGCTCCTACAATGAGCAGTTCTTC. This sequence encodes CASRGSSYNEQFF.